The 29 T cell receptor beta chains below come from one sample, sequenced in a study of blood T cell repertoires in COVID-19. TCRdb's copy holds only in-frame clones and misses some; the assay was immunoSEQ multiplex PCR. The data hold roughly 210,000 clones, with about 87% observed a single time. Sequencing was performed on peripheral blood. The origin of the receptors is a man aged 65 to 79 with acute or convalescent COVID-19.

V usage is TRBV18 and J usage is TRBJ2-7, with a possible D match to TRBD1 (6 bases). This CDR3 is 14 amino acids long. The V gene's germline CDR1 is KGHSH and CDR2 LQKENI. Trimming removed 3 bases from V and 9 bases from J, with 18 bases in between. CDR3 residues: CASSPYQGQMGQYF. For the CDR3, the DNA is TGTGCCAGCTCACCCTACCAGGGGCAGATGGGGCAGTACTTC.

The chain carries TRBV3-1 (or the pseudogene TRBV3-2) and TRBJ1-2; D not certain. The CDR3 totals 14 residues. The ends were cut back, 4 bases at V and 0 bases at J, with 9 bases in the middle. Germline assignment: CDR1 LGHDT and CDR2 YNNKEL (reference sequence). The CDR3 sequence is CASSPRTANYGYTF. Written as DNA, the CDR3 is TGTGCCAGCAGCCCCCGAACTGCTAACTATGGCTACACCTTC.

This clone showed up just a few times. The V gene is TRBV27, the J gene TRBJ1-5; no firm D call. Germline V CDR1 and CDR2: MNHEY, SMNVEV (reference sequence). V dropped 8 bases and J dropped 3 bases, with 20 bases sitting between them. This CDR3 region has 16 residues. The CDR3 DNA sequence: TGTGCCAGCGCGACGGGAACAGTTGGGTTCAATCAGCCCCAGCATTTT. Amino acids: CASATGTVGFNQPQHF.

This clone was detected only a few times. This rearrangement joins TRBV27 to TRBJ2-2; 12 positions agree with TRBD2. V was clipped by 0 bases and J by 3 bases; unmatched bases: 5. Germline values: CDR1 MNHEY, CDR2 SMNVEV (reference sequence). CDR3 size: 18 residues. The CDR3 coding sequence is TGTGCCAGCAGTTTATCGCCTAGCGGGAGGGTCGACACCGGGGAGCTGTTTTTT. Amino acid sequence: CASSLSPSGRVDTGELFF.

The chain combines TRBV5-5 with TRBJ1-4; TRBD1 is a possible D gene (6 bases). Germline CDR1 reads SGHKS; CDR2 reads YYEKEE (reference sequence). V shed 4 bases and J shed 0 bases, with 10 bases lying between them. CDR3 length equals 15 residues. CDR3 sequence (DNA): TGTGCCAGCAGCCAACAGGGAACAACTAATGAAAAACTGTTTTTT. Residues: CASSQQGTTNEKLFF.

This rearrangement joins TRBV7-2 to TRBJ1-5; maybe TRBD1 (6 bases). The CDR3 consists of 14 residues. Germline V gene lookup returns CDR1 SGHTA and CDR2 FQGNSA. Trimming removed 5 bases from V and 5 bases from J, with 13 bases in between. Here the CDR3 DNA reads TGTGCCAGCAGCCCTTACAGGGAAGATCAGCCCCAGCATTTT. Translated: CASSPYREDQPQHF.

For the CDR3, the DNA is TGTGCCAGCAGTTACTCGGCAGGGGGTGAAAAACTGTTTTTT. This encodes CASSYSAGGEKLFF. V gene TRBV6-5 combines with J gene TRBJ1-4, with 7 bases identical to TRBD1. This CDR3 region has 14 residues. V lost 0 bases and J lost 7; bases outside the gene matches: 2. The germline V gene encodes CDR1 MNHEY and CDR2 SVGAGI.

CDR3 in amino acids: CASRSTGVNYGYTF. Written as DNA, the CDR3 is TGTGCCAGCAGATCAACAGGGGTCAACTATGGCTACACCTTC. The chain recombines TRBV6-5 with TRBJ1-2, with 7 bases that match TRBD1. Germline-derived CDR1 and CDR2 are MNHEY and SVGAGI. This CDR3 spans 14 amino acids. J was trimmed by 2 bases and V by 6 bases; bases with no gene match: 6.

Details on this clone: Other nucleotide sequences in the sample specify the same CDR3. The chain carries TRBV6-5 and TRBJ2-1; D might be TRBD1 (5 bases). Germline CDR1 MNHEY, CDR2 SVGAGI. The CDR3 runs to 13 residues. V lost 6 bases and J lost 3, with 9 bases in between. The DNA for the CDR3 is TGTGCCAGCAGAACAGACAGCTACAATGAGCAGTTCTTC. Translated, it gives CASRTDSYNEQFF.

This clone was detected once. V is TRBV3-1 (or the pseudogene TRBV3-2) and J is TRBJ2-2; D uncertain. With 3 bases removed from V and 6 bases from J, the gap between germline ends came to 5 bases. Germline-derived CDR1 and CDR2 are LGHDT and YNNKEL (reference sequence). The CDR3 runs to 12 residues. CDR3 sequence: CASSHRSGELFF. CDR3 sequence (DNA): TGTGCCAGCAGCCACAGATCCGGGGAGCTGTTTTTT.

V gene TRBV2 combines with J gene TRBJ2-6; 7 nucleotides align to TRBD2. The CDR3 loop spans 15 amino acids. The germline CDR1 and CDR2 sequences are SNHLY and FYNNEI. V was pared by 5 bases and J by 1 base, with 2 bases of the junction left unmatched. The CDR3 reads CASSRGGSGANVLTF. The CDR3 region has the DNA TGTGCCAGCAGTCGGGGAGGGTCTGGGGCCAACGTCCTGACTTTC.

The gene calls are TRBV7-3 and TRBJ2-1, with D possibly being TRBD2 (6 bases). CDR1 and CDR2 from the germline V gene are SGHTA and FQGTGA. This CDR3 has 18 amino acids. The V end was cut by 1 base, the J end by 0 bases, with 16 bases between. The CDR3 loop is CASSLKGREDLSYNEQFF. CDR3 in DNA: TGTGCCAGCAGCTTAAAGGGTAGGGAGGACCTCTCCTACAATGAGCAGTTCTTC.

The chain is built from TRBV28 and TRBJ2-7; 8 bases are shared with TRBD2. The ends lost 2 bases at V and 2 bases at J; junction bases unmatched: 8. The CDR3 covers 16 residues. CDR1 and CDR2 (germline): MDHEN, SYDVKM. CDR3 in DNA: TGTGCCAGCAGTTTAAGCGGAGCGGGGGTTACCTACGAGCAGTACTTC. Translation gives CASSLSGAGVTYEQYF.

The chain links TRBV24-1 to TRBJ2-1; 8 bases fit TRBD2. The CDR3 has 17 residues. The V gene's germline CDR1 is KGHDR and CDR2 SFDVKD. Trimming at V came to 6 bases and at J to 1 base, leaving 10 bases not matched to a gene. CDR3 protein: CATSPSGSPSSYNEQFF. The DNA of the CDR3 is TGTGCCACCAGTCCTAGCGGGTCACCGAGTTCCTACAATGAGCAGTTCTTC.

The chain employs TRBV5-1 and TRBJ2-2; D is unclear. The CDR3 is made up of 13 amino acids. In germline, CDR1 is SGHRS, CDR2 YFSETQ. Trimming pared 4 bases from V and 6 bases from J, leaving 10 bases between. The CDR3 bases are TGCGCCAGCAGCCTCTACGAGGCCGGGGAGCTGTTTTTT. The encoded protein is CASSLYEAGELFF.

V and J are TRBV19 and TRBJ2-7; 9 nucleotides agree with TRBD1. CDR3 length equals 13 residues. Trimming took 4 bases from V and 4 from J; bases not matched to a gene: 2. Germline V gene sequence: CDR1 LNHDA, CDR2 SQIVND (reference sequence). The chain's CDR3 is CASSSGQGYEQYF. As DNA, the CDR3 is TGTGCCAGTAGTAGTGGACAGGGGTACGAGCAGTACTTC.

The chain is built from TRBV5-1 and TRBJ2-7, with D hard to call. The V gene's germline CDR1 is SGHRS and CDR2 YFSETQ. V was clipped by 4 bases and J by 0 bases, with 17 bases between them. This CDR3 is built from 16 residues. The CDR3 bases are TGCGCCAGCAGCCCCCAAGCGAGAGAACGCTCCTACGAGCAGTACTTC. It translates to CASSPQARERSYEQYF.

This chain connects TRBV19 to TRBJ2-2; 7 nucleotides line up with TRBD1. The trim removed 3 bases at V and 4 bases at J, leaving 5 bases unmatched. The germline gives CDR1 LNHDA, CDR2 SQIVND (reference sequence). This CDR3 has 15 residues. In nucleotides, the CDR3 is TGTGCCAGTAGTATCGGGGACAGTATCACCGGGGAGCTGTTTTTT. Translated, it gives CASSIGDSITGELFF. Full variable domain (missing parts from reference TRBV19 and TRBJ2-2): DGGITQSPKYLFRKEGQNVTLSCEQNLNHDAMYWYRQDPGQGLRLIYYSQIVNDFQKGDIAEGYSVSREKKESFPLTVTSAQKNPTAFYLCASSIGDSITGELFFGEGSRLTVL.

Note on this clone: The same CDR3 arises from other DNA sequences in this sample as well. CDR3 in DNA: TGTGCCAGCTCACCAAACAGGGACACTGAAGCTTTCTTT. It specifies CASSPNRDTEAFF. This rearrangement joins TRBV18 to TRBJ1-1; tentatively, D is TRBD1 (6 bases). The CDR3 length is 13 residues. V lost 2 bases and J lost 3, with 7 bases in between. Germline loops: CDR1 KGHSH, CDR2 LQKENI.

V usage is TRBV7-9 and J usage is TRBJ2-7, with D tentatively TRBD1 (7 bases). V was shortened by 5 bases and J by 5 bases, with 19 bases between the two germline ends. The CDR3 is 15 residues long. In germline, CDR1 is SEHNR, CDR2 FQNEAQ (reference sequence). The CDR3 loop reads CASSLTRGAKDEQYF. The CDR3, as DNA: TGTGCCAGCAGCCTTACCAGGGGGGCGAAGGACGAGCAGTACTTC.

The J gene is TRBJ2-2, the V gene TRBV6-5; D is perhaps TRBD1 (5 bases). Germline CDR1 and CDR2: MNHEY and SVGAGI. The length of the CDR3 is 13 residues. V lost 7 bases to trimming and J lost 8 bases, with 14 bases between them. CDR3: CASILGASGELFF. The CDR3 nucleotides are TGTGCCAGCATCCTTGGGGCTTCGGGGGAGCTGTTTTTT.

The chain recombines TRBV10-3 with TRBJ2-7, with D tentatively TRBD2 (6 bases). V was clipped by 2 bases and J by 7 bases, with 18 bases between them. Germline CDR1 is ENHRY and CDR2 is SYGVKD. The CDR3 sequence is 15 residues long. The CDR3 DNA follows: TGTGCCATCAGTGAGGCTTCGGGGATCGGGGGAGAGCAGTACTTC. Encoded protein: CAISEASGIGGEQYF.

This clone was seen only once. The rearrangement uses TRBV6-6 and TRBJ2-3; D may be TRBD1 (5 bases). The CDR3 is made up of 13 amino acids. Trimming took 1 base from V and 3 from J, leaving 5 bases between them. Germline CDR1 MNHNY, CDR2 SVGAGI (reference sequence). The CDR3 reads CASSYYRTDTQYF. The DNA for the CDR3 is TGTGCCAGCAGTTACTACAGGACAGATACGCAGTATTTT.

In its sample, this clone was seen a few times. The chain uses TRBV9 and TRBJ2-1; 9 bases line up with TRBD1. Germline CDR1 SGDLS, CDR2 YYNGEE. The V gene end was trimmed by 4 bases and the J gene end by 3 bases; junction bases not matched to a gene: 5. The CDR3 is 15 residues long. The CDR3 spells CASSTGQGNYNEQFF. The DNA for the CDR3 is TGTGCCAGCAGCACCGGACAGGGGAACTACAATGAGCAGTTCTTC.

The genes are TRBV7-8 and TRBJ1-2; D is ambiguous. From germline, CDR1 is SGHVS and CDR2 FQNEAQ. The CDR3 contains 13 residues. Trimming stripped 0 bases from V and 5 bases from J, with 7 bases between. The CDR3 region has the DNA TGTGCCAGCAGCTTAGCGCTCAGTTATGGCTACACCTTC. Encoded protein: CASSLALSYGYTF.

This chain uses TRBV6-5 with TRBJ2-4; D unclear. The length of the CDR3 is 16 residues. V shed 0 bases and J shed 2 bases, with 11 bases lying between them. Germline CDR1 is MNHEY and CDR2 is SVGAGI. Here the CDR3 reads CASSYSAASTKNIQYF. The CDR3, as DNA: TGTGCCAGCAGTTACTCCGCGGCAAGCACCAAAAACATTCAGTACTTC.

The CDR3 is CASSERTAGTSGAYNEQFF. The CDR3 DNA sequence: TGTGCCAGCAGTGAAAGGACAGCAGGGACTAGCGGGGCCTACAATGAGCAGTTCTTC. This rearrangement joins TRBV6-1 to TRBJ2-1, with 13 bases that match TRBD2. The CDR3 totals 19 residues. The germline gives CDR1 MNHNS, CDR2 SASEGT. Trimming took 2 bases from V and 2 from J; bases not matched to a gene: 9.

The chain links TRBV28 to TRBJ2-7; 9 nucleotides align to TRBD1. The CDR3 sequence is 15 residues long. The junction had 10 bases not matched to a gene; V was cut back by 5 bases and J by 5 bases. The germline V gene encodes CDR1 MDHEN and CDR2 SYDVKM. Written as DNA, the CDR3 is TGTGCCAGCAGTCAACCGGGACAGGGTAATAACGAGCAGTACTTC. Translating it yields CASSQPGQGNNEQYF.

The CDR3 DNA follows: TGTGCCAGCAGGCCCAGGGGGCTTACTAATGAAAAACTGTTTTTT. This sequence encodes CASRPRGLTNEKLFF. The chain links TRBV6-5 to TRBJ1-4; 8 nucleotides align to TRBD1. Per the germline V gene, CDR1 is MNHEY and CDR2 is SVGAGI. J gave up 2 bases and V 6 bases, and 5 bases lay outside the gene matches. This CDR3 has 15 amino acids.